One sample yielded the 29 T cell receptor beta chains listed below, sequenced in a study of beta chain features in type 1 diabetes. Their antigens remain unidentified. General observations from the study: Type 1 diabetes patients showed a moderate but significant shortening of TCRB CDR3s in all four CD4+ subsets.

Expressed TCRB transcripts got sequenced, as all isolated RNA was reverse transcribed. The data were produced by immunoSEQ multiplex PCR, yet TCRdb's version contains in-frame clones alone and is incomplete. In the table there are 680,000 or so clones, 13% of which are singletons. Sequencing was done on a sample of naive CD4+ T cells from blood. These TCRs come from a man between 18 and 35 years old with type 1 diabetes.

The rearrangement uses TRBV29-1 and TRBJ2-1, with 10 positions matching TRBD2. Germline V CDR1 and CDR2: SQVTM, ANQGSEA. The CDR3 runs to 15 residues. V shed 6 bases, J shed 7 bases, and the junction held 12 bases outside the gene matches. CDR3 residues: CSVGRVAGGENEQFF. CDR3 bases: TGCAGCGTCGGAAGGGTAGCGGGGGGCGAAAATGAGCAGTTCTTC.

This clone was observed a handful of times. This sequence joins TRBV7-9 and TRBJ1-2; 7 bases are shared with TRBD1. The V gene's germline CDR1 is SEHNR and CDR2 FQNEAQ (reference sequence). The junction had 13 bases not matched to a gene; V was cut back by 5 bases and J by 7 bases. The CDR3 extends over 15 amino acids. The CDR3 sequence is CASSPAVGGNRGYTF. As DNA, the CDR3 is TGTGCCAGCAGCCCCGCCGTAGGGGGCAATCGTGGCTACACCTTC.

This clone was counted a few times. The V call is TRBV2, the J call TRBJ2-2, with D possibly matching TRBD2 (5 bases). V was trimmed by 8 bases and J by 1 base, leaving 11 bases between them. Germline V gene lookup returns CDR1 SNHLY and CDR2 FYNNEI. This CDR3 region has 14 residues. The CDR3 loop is CASELEGNTGELFF. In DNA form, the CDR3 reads TGTGCCAGCGAGCTAGAGGGGAACACCGGGGAGCTGTTTTTT. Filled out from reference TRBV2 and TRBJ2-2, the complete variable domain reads EPEVTQTPSHQVTQMGQEVILRCVPISNHLYFYWYRQILGQKVEFLVSFYNNEISEKSEIFDDQFSVERPDGSNFTLKIRSTKLEDSAMYFCASELEGNTGELFFGEGSRLTVL.

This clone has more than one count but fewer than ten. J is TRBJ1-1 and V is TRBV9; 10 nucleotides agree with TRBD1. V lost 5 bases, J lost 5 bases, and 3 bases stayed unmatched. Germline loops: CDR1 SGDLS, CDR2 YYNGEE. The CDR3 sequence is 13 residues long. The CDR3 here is CASRGTGVTEAFF. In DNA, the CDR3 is TGTGCCAGCAGGGGGACAGGGGTTACTGAAGCTTTCTTT.

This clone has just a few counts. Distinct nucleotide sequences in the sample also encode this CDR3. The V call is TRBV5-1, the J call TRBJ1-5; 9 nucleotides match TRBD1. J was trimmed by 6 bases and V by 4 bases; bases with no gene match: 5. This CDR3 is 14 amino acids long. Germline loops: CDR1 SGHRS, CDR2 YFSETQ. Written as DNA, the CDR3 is TGCGCCAGCAGCCCGGGGACAGGGAGTCAGCCCCAGCATTTT. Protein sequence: CASSPGTGSQPQHF.

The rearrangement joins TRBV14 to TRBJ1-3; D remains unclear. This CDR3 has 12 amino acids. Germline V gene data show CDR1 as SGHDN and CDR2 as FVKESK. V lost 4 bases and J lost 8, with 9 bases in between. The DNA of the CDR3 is TGTGCCAGCAGCCCGTCAGCGGACACCATATATTTT. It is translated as CASSPSADTIYF.

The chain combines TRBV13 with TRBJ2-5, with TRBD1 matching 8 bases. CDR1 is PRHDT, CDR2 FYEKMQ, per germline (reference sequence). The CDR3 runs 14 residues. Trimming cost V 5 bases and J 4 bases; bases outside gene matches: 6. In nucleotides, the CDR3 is TGTGCCAGCAGCACCCGGACAGGGCGAGAGACCCAGTACTTC. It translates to CASSTRTGRETQYF.

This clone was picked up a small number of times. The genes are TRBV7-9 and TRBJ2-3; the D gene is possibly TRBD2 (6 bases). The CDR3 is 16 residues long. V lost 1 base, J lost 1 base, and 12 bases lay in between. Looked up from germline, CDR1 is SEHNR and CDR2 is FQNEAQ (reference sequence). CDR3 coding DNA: TGTGCCAGCAGCTTAGACGCGGGGACGGGCACAGATACGCAGTATTTT. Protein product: CASSLDAGTGTDTQYF.

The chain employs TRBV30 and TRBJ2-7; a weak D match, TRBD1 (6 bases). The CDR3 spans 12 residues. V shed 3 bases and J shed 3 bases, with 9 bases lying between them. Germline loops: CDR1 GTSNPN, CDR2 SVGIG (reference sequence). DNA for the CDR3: TGTGCCTGGAGAAAGGACAGCTACGAGCAGTACTTC. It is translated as CAWRKDSYEQYF.

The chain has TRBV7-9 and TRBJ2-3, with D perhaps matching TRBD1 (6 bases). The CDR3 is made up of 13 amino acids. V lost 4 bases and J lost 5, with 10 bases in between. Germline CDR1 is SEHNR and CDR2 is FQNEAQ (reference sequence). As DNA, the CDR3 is TGTGCCAGCAGCTCAGGGGTTGGAGATACGCAGTATTTT. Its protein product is CASSSGVGDTQYF. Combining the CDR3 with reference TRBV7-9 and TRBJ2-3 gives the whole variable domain DTGVSQNPRHKITKRGQNVTFRCDPISEHNRLYWYRQTLGQGPEFLTYFQNEAQLEKSRLLSDRFSAERPKGSFSTLEIQRTEQGDSAMYLCASSSGVGDTQYFGPGTRLTVL.

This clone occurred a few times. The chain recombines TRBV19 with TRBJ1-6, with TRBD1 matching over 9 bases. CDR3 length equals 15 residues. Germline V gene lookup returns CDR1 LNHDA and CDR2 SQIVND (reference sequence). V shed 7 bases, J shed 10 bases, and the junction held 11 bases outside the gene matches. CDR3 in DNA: TGTGCCAGTACCCTGAGGGGACAGGGTAACTCACCCCTCCACTTT. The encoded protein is CASTLRGQGNSPLHF. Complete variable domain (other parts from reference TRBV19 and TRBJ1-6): DGGITQSPKYLFRKEGQNVTLSCEQNLNHDAMYWYRQDPGQGLRLIYYSQIVNDFQKGDIAEGYSVSREKKESFPLTVTSAQKNPTAFYLCASTLRGQGNSPLHFGNGTRLTVT.

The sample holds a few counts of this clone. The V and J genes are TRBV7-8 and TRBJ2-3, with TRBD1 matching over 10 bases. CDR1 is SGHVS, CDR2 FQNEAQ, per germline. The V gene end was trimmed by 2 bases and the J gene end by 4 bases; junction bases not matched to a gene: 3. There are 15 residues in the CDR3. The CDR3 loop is CASSLMDRGSDTQYF. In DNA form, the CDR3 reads TGTGCCAGCAGCTTAATGGACAGGGGGTCAGATACGCAGTATTTT.

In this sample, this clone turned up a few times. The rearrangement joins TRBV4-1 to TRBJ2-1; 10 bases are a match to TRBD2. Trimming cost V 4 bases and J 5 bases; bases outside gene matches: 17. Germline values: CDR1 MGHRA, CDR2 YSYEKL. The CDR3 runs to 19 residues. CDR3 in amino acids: CASSPKLAGGGWVNNEQFF. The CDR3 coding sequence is TGCGCCAGCAGCCCAAAGTTAGCGGGGGGTGGCTGGGTTAACAATGAGCAGTTCTTC.

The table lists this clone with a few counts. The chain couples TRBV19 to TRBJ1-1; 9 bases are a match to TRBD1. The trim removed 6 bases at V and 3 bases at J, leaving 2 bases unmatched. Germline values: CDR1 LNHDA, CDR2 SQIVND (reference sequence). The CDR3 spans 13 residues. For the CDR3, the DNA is TGTGCCAGTAGCCGGGACAGGGACACTGAAGCTTTCTTT. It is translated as CASSRDRDTEAFF.

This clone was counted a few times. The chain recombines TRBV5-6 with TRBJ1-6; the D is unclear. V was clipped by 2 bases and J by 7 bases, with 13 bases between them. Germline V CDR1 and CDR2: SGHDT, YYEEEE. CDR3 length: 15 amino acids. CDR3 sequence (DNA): TGTGCCAGCAGCTTATTCCGGGAGGGAAATTCACCCCTCCACTTT. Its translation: CASSLFREGNSPLHF. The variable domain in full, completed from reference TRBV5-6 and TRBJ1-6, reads DAGVTQSPTHLIKTRGQQVTLRCSPKSGHDTVSWYQQALGQGPQFIFQYYEEEERQRGNFPDRFSGHQFPNYSSELNVNALLLGDSALYLCASSLFREGNSPLHFGNGTRLTVT.

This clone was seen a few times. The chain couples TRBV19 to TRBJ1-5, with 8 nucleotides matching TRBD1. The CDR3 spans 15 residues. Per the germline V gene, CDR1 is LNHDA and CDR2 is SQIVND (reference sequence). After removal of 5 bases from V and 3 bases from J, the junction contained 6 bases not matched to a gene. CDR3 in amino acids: CASSATGGANQPQHF. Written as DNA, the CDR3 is TGTGCCAGTAGTGCCACAGGGGGAGCCAATCAGCCCCAGCATTTT.

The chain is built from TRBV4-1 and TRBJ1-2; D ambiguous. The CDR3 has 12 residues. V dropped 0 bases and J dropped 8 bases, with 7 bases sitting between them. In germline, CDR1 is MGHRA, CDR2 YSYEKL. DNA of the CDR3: TGCGCCAGCAGCCAAGATCTGAGGGGCTACACCTTC. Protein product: CASSQDLRGYTF.

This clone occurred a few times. In DNA form, the CDR3 reads TGTGCCAGCAGCCCTACAGGGTACTCTGGGGCCAACGTCCTGACTTTC. Its translation is CASSPTGYSGANVLTF. The rearrangement uses TRBV7-2 and TRBJ2-6, with TRBD1 as a possible D gene (6 bases). Germline assignment: CDR1 SGHTA and CDR2 FQGNSA. The V end was cut by 5 bases, the J end by 0 bases, with 11 bases between. The length of the CDR3 is 16 residues.

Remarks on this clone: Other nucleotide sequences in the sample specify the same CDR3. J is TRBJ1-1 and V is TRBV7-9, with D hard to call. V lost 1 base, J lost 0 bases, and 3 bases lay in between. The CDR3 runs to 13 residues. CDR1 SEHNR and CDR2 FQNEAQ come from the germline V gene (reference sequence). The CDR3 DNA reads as TGTGCCAGCAGCTTAGTCGTGAACACTGAAGCTTTCTTT. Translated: CASSLVVNTEAFF.

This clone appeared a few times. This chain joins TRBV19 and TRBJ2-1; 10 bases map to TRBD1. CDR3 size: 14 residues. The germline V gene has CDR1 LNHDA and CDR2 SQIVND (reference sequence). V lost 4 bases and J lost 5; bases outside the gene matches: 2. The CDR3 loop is CASSTGTGDNEQFF. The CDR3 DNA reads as TGTGCCAGTAGTACCGGGACAGGGGACAATGAGCAGTTCTTC.

CDR3 loop: CASSLTDLGTDTQYF. The CDR3 DNA sequence: TGTGCCAGCAGCCTCACGGACCTCGGTACAGATACGCAGTATTTT. This chain links TRBV6-5 with TRBJ2-3; D not certain. This CDR3 is 15 amino acids long. V dropped 6 bases and J dropped 3 bases, with 16 bases sitting between them. Germline CDR1 MNHEY, CDR2 SVGAGI.

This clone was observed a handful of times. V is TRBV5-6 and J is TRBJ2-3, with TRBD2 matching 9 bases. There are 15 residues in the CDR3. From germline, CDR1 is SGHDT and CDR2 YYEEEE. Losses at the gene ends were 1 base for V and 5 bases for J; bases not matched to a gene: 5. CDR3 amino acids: CASSLYLAGLDTQYF. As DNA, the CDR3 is TGTGCCAGCAGCTTGTATCTAGCGGGGCTAGATACGCAGTATTTT.

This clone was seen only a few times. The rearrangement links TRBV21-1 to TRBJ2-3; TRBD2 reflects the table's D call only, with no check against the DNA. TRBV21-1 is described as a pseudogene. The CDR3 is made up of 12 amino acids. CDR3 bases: TGTGCCCCGGAGGGGCAGTGGTATACGCAGTATTTT. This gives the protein CAPEGQWYTQYF.

The chain's CDR3 is CASSPEDRTYTGELFF. In DNA form, the CDR3 reads TGTGCCAGCAGCCCAGAGGACAGGACATACACCGGGGAGCTGTTTTTT. The chain couples TRBV7-9 to TRBJ2-2, with 7 bases that match TRBD1. The CDR3 has 16 residues. Germline lookup yields CDR1 SEHNR and CDR2 FQNEAQ (reference sequence). V shed 5 bases and J 3 bases; nucleotides not matched to a gene: 9.

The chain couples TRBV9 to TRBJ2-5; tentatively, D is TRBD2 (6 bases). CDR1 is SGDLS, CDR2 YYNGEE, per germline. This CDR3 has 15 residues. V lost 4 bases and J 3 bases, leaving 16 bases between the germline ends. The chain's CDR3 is CASSRGGGLEETQYF. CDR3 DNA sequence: TGTGCCAGCAGCCGAGGTGGAGGGTTAGAAGAGACCCAGTACTTC.

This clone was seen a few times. The CDR3, as DNA: TGTGCCAGCAGTTACGGGGTCCAAGAGACCCAGTACTTC. This codes for CASSYGVQETQYF. The chain links TRBV6-5 to TRBJ2-5; no clear D gene. Germline V CDR1 and CDR2: MNHEY, SVGAGI. The V end was cut by 2 bases, the J end by 1 base, with 5 bases between. There are 13 residues in the CDR3.

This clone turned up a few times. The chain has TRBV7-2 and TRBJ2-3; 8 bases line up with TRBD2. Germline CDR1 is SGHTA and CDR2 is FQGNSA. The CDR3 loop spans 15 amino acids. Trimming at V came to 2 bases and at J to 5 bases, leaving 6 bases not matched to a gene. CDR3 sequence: CASSLMGLVQDTQYF. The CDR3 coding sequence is TGTGCCAGCAGCTTAATGGGACTAGTCCAAGATACGCAGTATTTT.

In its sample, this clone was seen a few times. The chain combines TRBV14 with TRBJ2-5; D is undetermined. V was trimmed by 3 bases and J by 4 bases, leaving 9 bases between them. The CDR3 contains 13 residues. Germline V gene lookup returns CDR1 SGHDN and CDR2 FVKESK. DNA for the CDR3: TGTGCCAGCAGCCATTTGGACGGAGAGACCCAGTACTTC. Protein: CASSHLDGETQYF. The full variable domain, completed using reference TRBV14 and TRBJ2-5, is EAGVTQFPSHSVIEKGQTVTLRCDPISGHDNLYWYRRVMGKEIKFLLHFVKESKQDESGMPNNRFLAERTGGTYSTLKVQPAELEDSGVYFCASSHLDGETQYFGPGTRLLVL.

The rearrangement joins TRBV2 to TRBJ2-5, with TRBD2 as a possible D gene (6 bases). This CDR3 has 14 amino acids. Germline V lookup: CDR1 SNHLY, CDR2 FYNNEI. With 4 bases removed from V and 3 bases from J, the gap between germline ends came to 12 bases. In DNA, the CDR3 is TGTGCCAGCAGTGGACGGCGGGGAGAAGAGACCCAGTACTTC. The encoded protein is CASSGRRGEETQYF.